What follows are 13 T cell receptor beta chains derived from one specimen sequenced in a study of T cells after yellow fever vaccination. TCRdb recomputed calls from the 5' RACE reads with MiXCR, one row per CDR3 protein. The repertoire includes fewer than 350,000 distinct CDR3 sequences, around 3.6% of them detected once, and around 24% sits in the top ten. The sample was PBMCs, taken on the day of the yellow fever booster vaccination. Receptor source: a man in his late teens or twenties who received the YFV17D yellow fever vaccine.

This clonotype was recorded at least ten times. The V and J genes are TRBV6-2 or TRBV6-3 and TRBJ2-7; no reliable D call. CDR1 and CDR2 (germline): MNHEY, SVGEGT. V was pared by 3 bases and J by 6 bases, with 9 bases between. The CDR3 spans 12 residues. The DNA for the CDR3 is TGTGCCAGCAGTTATGAACTTTCCGAGCAGTACTTC. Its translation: CASSYELSEQYF.

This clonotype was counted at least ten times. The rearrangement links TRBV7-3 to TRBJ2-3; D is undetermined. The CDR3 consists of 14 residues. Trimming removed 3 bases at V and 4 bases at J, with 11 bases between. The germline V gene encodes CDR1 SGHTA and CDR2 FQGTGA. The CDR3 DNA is TGTGCCAGCAGCTTGAGTGGGCAGGCAGATACGCAGTATTTT. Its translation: CASSLSGQADTQYF.

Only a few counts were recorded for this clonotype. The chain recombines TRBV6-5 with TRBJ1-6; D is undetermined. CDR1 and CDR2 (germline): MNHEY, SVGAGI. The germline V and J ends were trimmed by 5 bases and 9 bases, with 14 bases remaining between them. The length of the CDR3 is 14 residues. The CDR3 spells CASSAGNLGSPLHF. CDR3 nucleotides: TGTGCCAGCAGTGCGGGGAACTTAGGTTCACCCCTCCACTTT.

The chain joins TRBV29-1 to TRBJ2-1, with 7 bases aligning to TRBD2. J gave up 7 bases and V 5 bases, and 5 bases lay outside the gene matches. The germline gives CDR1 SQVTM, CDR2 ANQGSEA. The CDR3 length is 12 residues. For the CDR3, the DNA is TGCAGCGTTCCGACTAGCTGGAATGAGCAGTTCTTC. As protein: CSVPTSWNEQFF.

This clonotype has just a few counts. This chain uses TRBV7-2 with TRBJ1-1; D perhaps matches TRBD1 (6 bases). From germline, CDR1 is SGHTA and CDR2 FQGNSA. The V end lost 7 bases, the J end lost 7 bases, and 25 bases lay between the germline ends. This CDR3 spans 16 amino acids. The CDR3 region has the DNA TGTGCCAGCACCTACCCCGAGACAGGTAGTTGGGGTGAAGCTTTCTTT. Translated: CASTYPETGSWGEAFF.

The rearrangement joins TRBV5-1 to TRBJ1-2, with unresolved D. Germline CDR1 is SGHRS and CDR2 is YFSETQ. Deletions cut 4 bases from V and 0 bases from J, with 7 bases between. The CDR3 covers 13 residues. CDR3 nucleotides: TGCGCCAGCAGCCCGACAACTAACTATGGCTACACCTTC. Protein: CASSPTTNYGYTF.

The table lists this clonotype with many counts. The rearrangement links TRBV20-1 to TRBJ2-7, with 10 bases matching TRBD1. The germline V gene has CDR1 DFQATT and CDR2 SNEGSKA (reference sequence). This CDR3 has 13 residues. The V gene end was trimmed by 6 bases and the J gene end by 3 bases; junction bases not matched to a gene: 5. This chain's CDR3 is CSAGTGDYYEQYV. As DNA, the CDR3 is TGCAGTGCCGGGACAGGGGACTACTACGAGCAGTACGTC.

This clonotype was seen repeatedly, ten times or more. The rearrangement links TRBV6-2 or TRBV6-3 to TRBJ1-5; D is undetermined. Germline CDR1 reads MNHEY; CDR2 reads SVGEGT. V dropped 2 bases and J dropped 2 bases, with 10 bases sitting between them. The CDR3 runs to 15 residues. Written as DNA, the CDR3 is TGTGCCAGCAGTTACCTGGGTAACGGCAATCAGCCCCAGCATTTT. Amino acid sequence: CASSYLGNGNQPQHF.

CDR3 coding DNA: TGTGCCAGTAGTGTAGCGGGGGGAACCTTCGCCGGGGAGCTGTTTTTT. This gives the protein CASSVAGGTFAGELFF. The V and J genes are TRBV19 and TRBJ2-2; 10 bases map to TRBD2. Germline CDR1 and CDR2: LNHDA and SQIVND (reference sequence). CDR3 length: 16 amino acids. The junction had 9 bases not matched to a gene; V was cut back by 5 bases and J by 6 bases.

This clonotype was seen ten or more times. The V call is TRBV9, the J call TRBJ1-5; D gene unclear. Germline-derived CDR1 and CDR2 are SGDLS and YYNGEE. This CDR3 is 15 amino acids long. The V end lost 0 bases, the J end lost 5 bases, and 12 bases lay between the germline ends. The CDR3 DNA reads TGTGCCAGCAGCGTAGCCGGTCGGCCCGATCAGCCCCAGCATTTT. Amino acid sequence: CASSVAGRPDQPQHF.

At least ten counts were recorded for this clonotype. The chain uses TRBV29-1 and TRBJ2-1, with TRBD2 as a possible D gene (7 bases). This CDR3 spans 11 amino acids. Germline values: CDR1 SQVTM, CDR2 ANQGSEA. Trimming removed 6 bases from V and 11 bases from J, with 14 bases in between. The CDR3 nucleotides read TGCAGCGTCTCCCCGGGGGGCCAGCAGTTCTTC. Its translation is CSVSPGGQQFF.

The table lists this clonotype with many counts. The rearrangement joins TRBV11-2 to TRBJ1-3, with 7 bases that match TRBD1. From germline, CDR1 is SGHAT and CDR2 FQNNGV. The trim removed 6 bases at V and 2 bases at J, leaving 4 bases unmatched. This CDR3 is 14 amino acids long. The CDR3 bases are TGTGCCAGCAGTCGAGACAGGGCTGGAAACACCATATATTTT. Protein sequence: CASSRDRAGNTIYF.

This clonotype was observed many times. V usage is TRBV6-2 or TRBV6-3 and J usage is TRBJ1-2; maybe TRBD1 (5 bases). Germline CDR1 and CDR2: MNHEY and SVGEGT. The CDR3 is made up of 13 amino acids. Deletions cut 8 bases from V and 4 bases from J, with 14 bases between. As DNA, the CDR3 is TGTGCCAGCCGGACCCAGGGCATCTATGGCTACACCTTC. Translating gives CASRTQGIYGYTF.